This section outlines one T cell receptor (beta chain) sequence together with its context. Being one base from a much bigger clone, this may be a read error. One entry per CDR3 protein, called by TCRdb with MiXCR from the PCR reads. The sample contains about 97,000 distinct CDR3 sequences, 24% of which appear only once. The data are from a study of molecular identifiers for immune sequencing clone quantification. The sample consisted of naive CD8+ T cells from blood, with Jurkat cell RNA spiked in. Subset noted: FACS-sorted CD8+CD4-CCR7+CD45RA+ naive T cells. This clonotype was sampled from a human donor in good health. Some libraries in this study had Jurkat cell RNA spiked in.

DNA of the CDR3: TGTGCCAGCACCCTTGGGGGACAGATTAATGAAAAACTGTCTTTT. Translation: CASTLGGQINEKLSF. The chain joins TRBV12-3 or TRBV12-4 to TRBJ1-4, with 7 positions matching TRBD1. The CDR3 consists of 15 residues.